The following is a T cell receptor beta chain sequence with its context. The data are from a study of regulatory T cells in long-lasting Graves disease. Stated time point: persistent/refractory GD, antithyroid drugs over 5 years with positive TRAb. After RNA was extracted from PBMCs, the TCR library was made from it. The CDR3 spans 17 residues. Germline CDR1 and CDR2: LGHNA and YSLEER. The V end was cut by 2 bases, the J end by 11 bases, with 22 bases between. iRepertoire HTBI primers and Arm-PCR of CDR3 regions built TCR beta libraries. MiXCR, run by TCRdb on the multiplex PCR reads, gives a single entry per CDR3 protein. Of about 400,000 distinct CDR3 sequences listed, roughly 20% are singletons.

V gene TRBV4-3 combines with J gene TRBJ1-6; D is perhaps TRBD1 (5 bases). The source material was peripheral blood mononuclear cells (PBMCs), sampled when the disease was refractory, from a patient treated with antithyroid drugs. This TCR was sampled from a female donor with Graves disease. The CDR3 is CASSQSVDGWDDPPLHF. The CDR3 DNA reads as TGCGCCAGCAGCCAATCCGTGGACGGATGGGACGATCCACCCCTCCACTTT.